This TCR beta chain emerged from a study of blood T cell repertoires in COVID-19. In the study overall: The origin of the acute and convalescent COVID-19 samples was the United States, Italy and Spain.

Germline CDR1 is LGHDT and CDR2 is YNNKEL (reference sequence). V shed 0 bases and J 10 bases; nucleotides not matched to a gene: 10. This CDR3 is 16 amino acids long. Authors' methods: The authors estimated nucleated cell counts from reference gene primer amplification. Data came from immunoSEQ multiplex PCR; TCRdb stores just in-frame clones and leaves some out. That table furnishes V, J and clone size, whereas the DNA furnished D and trimming. The table has hundreds of thousands of clones, about nine tenths seen once; the top ten hold around 1.4%. The V call is TRBV3-1 (or the pseudogene TRBV3-2), the J call TRBJ1-4, with 8 bases matching TRBD1. The sequenced sample consisted of peripheral blood. The clonotype comes from a woman younger than 45 with active or convalescent COVID-19. CDR3 coding DNA: TGTGCCAGCAGCCAAGACTTCGGGACAGGCCCCTCAAAACTGTTTTTT. This translates into CASSQDFGTGPSKLFF.